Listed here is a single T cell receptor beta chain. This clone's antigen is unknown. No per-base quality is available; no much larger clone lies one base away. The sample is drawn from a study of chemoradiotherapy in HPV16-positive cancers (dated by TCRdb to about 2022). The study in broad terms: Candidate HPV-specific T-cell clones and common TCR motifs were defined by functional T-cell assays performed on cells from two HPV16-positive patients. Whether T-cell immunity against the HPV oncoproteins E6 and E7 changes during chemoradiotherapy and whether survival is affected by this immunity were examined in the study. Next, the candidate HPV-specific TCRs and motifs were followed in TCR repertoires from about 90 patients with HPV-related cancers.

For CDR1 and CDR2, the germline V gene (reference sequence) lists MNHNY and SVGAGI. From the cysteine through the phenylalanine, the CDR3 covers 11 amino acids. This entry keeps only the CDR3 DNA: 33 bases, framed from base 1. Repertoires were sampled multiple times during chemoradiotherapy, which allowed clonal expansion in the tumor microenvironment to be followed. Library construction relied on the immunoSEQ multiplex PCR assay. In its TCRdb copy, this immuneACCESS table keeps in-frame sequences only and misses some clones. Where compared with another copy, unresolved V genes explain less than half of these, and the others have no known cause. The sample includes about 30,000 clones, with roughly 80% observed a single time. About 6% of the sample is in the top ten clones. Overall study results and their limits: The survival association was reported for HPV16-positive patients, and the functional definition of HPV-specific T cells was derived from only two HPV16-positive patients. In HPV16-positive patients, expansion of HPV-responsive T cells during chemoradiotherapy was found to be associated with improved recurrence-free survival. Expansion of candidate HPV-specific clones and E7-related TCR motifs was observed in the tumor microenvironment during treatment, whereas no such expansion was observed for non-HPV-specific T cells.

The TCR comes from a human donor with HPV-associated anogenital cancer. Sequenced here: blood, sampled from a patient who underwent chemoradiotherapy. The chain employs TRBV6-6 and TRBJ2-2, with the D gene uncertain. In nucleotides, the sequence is TGTGGTATAGGGCCGGCCGGGGAGCTGTTTTTT. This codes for CGIGPAGELFF.